This entry is about one T cell receptor (beta chain). Its target is unknown. The sample originates from a study of breast tumors, draining lymph nodes, adjacent tissues. Study observations and caveats: Tumor repertoires ranked between lymph nodes and nontumor tissue in diversity, with V and J gene preferences.

TCRdb recomputed calls from the multiplex PCR reads with MiXCR, one row per CDR3 protein. Of roughly 70,000 distinct CDR3 sequences in the sample, less than 45% were seen once. The CDR3 is 13 residues long. The J segment lost 4 bases and the V segment lost 3 bases, leaving 1 base of the junction unmatched. Germline loops: CDR1 LGHDT, CDR2 YNNKEL (reference sequence). The rearrangement uses TRBV3-1 and TRBJ2-5; 8 bases fit TRBD2. The specimen was breast tumor tissue. The receptor comes from a female donor with breast cancer. Some clones in this sample may be carry-over from other donors' samples. CDR3 nucleotides: TGTGCCAGCAGCCACCTAGCGGGAGAGACCCAGTACTTC. Its translation is CASSHLAGETQYF.